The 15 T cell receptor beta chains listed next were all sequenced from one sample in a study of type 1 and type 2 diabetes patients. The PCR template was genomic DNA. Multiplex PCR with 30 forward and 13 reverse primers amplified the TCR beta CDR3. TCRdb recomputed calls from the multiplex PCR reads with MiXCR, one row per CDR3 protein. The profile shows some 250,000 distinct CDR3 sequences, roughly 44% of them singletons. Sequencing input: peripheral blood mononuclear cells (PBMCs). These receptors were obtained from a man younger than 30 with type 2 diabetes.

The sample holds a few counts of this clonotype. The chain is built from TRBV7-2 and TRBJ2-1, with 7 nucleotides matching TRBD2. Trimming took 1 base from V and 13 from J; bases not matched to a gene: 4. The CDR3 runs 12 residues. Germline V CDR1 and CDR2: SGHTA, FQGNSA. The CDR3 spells CASSLEAGRQFF. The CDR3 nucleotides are TGTGCCAGCAGCTTAGAAGCGGGGCGACAGTTCTTC.

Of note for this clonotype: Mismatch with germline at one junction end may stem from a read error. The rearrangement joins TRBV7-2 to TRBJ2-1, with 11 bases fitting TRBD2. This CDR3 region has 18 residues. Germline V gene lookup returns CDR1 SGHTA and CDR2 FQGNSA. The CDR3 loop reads CASSLGGSSGRFGYEQFF. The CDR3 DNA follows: TGCGCCAGCAGCTTAGGTGGTTCTAGCGGGAGGTTCGGGTATGAGCAGTTCTTC. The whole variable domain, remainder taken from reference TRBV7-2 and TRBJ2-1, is GAGVSQSPSNKVTEKGKDVELRCDPISGHTALYWYRQSLGQGLEFLIYFQGNSAPDKSGLPSDRFSAERTGGSVSTLTIQRTQQEDSAVYLCASSLGGSSGRFGYEQFFGPGTRLTVL.

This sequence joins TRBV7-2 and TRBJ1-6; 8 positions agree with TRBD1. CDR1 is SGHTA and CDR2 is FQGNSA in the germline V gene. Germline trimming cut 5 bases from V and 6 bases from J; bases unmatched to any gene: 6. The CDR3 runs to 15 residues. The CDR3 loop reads CASSPWTGSNSPLHF. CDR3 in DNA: TGTGCCAGCAGCCCTTGGACAGGGTCTAATTCACCCCTCCACTTT.

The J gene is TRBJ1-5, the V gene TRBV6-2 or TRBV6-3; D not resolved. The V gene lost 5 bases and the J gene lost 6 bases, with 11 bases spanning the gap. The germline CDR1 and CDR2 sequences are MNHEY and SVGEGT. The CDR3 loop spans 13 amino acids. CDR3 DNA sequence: TGTGCCAGCAGTACTAGGGATGGTCAGCCCCAGCATTTT. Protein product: CASSTRDGQPQHF.

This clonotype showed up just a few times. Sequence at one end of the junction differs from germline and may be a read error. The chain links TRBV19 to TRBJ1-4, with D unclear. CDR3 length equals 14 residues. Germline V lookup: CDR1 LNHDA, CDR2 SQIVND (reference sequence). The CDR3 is CASSVVRTNEKLLF. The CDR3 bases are TGTGCCAGTAGTGTGGTGAGAACTAATGAAAAACTGCTTTTT.

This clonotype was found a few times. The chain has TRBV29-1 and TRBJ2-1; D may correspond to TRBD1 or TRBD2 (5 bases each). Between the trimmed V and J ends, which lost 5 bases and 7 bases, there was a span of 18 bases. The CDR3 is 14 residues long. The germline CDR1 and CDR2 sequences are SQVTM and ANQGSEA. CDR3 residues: CSVYWAGWENEQFF. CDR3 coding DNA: TGCAGCGTTTATTGGGCAGGGTGGGAGAATGAGCAGTTCTTC.

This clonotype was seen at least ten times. The CDR3 loop reads CATSIGTTPNSPLHF. The DNA for the CDR3 is TGTGCCACCAGCATCGGTACAACCCCAAATTCACCCCTCCACTTT. J is TRBJ1-6 and V is TRBV15; no clear D. Germline V gene lookup returns CDR1 LNHNV and CDR2 YYDKDF (reference sequence). The CDR3 runs 15 residues. V lost 4 bases and J 7 bases, leaving 14 bases between the germline ends.

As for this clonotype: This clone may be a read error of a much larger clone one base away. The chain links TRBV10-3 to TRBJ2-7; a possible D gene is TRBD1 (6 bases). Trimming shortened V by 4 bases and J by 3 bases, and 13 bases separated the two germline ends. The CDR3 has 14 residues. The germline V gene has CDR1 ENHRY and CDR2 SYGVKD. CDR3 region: CAISVGAAHYEQYF. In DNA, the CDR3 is TGTGCCATCAGTGTGGGGGCCGCGCACTACGAGCAGTACTTC.

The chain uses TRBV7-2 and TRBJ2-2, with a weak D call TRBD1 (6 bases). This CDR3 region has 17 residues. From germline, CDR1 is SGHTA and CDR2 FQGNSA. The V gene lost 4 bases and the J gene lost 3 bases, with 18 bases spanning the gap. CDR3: CASSSLGGGEDTGELFF. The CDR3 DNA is TGTGCCAGCAGCTCGTTGGGTGGGGGCGAGGACACCGGGGAGCTGTTTTTT.

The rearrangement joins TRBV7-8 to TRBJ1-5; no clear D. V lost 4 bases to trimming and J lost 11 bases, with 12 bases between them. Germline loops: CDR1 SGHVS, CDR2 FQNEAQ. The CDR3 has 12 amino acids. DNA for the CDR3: TGTGCCAGCAGCTCCGGGTCCTTTACCCAGCATTTT. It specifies CASSSGSFTQHF.

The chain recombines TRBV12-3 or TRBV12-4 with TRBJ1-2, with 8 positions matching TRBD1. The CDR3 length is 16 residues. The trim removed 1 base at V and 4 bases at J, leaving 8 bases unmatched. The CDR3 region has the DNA TGTGCCAGCAGTTTAGGTCAGGGGGCATCGGGCTATGGCTACACCTTC. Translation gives CASSLGQGASGYGYTF.

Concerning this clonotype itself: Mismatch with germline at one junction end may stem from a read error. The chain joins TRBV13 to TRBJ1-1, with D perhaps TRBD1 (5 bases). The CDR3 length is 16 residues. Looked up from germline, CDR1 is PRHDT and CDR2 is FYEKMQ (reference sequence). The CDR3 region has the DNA TGTGCCACCAGCAGAGACCAAATGGGGGTAAGCACTGAAGCTTTCTTT. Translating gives CATSRDQMGVSTEAFF.

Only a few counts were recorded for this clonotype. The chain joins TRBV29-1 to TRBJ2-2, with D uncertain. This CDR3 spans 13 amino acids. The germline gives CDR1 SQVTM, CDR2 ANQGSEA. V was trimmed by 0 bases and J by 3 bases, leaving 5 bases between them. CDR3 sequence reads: CSVEDSYTGELFF. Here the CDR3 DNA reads TGCAGCGTTGAAGACAGTTACACCGGGGAGCTGTTTTTT.

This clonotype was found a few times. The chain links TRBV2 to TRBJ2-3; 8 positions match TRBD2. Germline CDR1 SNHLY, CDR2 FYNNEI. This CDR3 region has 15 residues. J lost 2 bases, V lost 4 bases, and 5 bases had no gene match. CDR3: CASSVAGNPTDTQYF. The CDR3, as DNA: TGTGCCAGCAGTGTAGCGGGAAACCCCACAGATACGCAGTATTTT.

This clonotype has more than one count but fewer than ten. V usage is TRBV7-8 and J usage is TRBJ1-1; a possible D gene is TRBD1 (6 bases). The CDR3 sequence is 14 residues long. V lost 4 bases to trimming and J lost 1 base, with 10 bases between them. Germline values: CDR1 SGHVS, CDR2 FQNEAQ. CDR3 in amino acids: CASSSRTENTEAFF. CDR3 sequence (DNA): TGTGCCAGCAGCTCACGGACAGAGAACACTGAAGCTTTCTTT.